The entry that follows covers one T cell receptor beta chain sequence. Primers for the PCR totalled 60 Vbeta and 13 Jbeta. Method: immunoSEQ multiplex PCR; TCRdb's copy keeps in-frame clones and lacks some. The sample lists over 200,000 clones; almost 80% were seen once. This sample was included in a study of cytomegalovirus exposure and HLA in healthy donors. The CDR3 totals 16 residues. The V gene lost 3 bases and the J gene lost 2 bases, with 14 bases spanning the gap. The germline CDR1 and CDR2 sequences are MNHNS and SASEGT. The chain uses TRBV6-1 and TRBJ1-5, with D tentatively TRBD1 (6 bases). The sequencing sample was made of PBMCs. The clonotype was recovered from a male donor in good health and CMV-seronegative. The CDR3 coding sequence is TGTGCCAGCAGTGAGGGACATTCGTTCCGCAATCAGCCCCAGCATTTT. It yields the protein CASSEGHSFRNQPQHF.